This T cell receptor beta chain was obtained from a study of T cells in Graves' hyperthyroidism and ophthalmopathy. Study outcomes and limitations: Blood samples included most of the expanded thyroid clonotypes exceeding 0.001. Ophthalmopathy cases were set apart from stable hyperthyroidism by a 13 V-J model.

On this clonotype: Its antigen is as yet unknown.

Exclusion of a patient resulted from uncontrolled infection, other autoimmune disease, pregnancy or lactation. The diagnostic basis comprised clinical symptoms, serum thyroxine and TRAb, thyroid ultrasound and orbital computed tomography. RNA transcripts were the template for amplifying TCR beta CDR3 regions. First-round RT-PCR targeting the TCR CDR3 was performed with the HTBI primer set. A single record per CDR3 protein comes from TCRdb applying MiXCR to the multiplex PCR reads. The sample lists over 500,000 distinct CDR3 sequences, 46% occurring once. Sequencing was done on a sample of peripheral blood or thyroid tissue (not recorded which). The TCR sequence derives from an adult woman with Graves' disease, either hyperthyroidism or ophthalmopathy (not recorded which).

The CDR3 region is CSAKAGANTGELFF. CDR3 DNA sequence: TGCAGTGCGAAAGCGGGGGCAAACACCGGGGAGCTGTTTTTT. V usage is TRBV20-1 and J usage is TRBJ2-2; 8 bases line up with TRBD2. J gave up 2 bases and V 6 bases, and 5 bases lay outside the gene matches. The V gene's germline CDR1 is DFQATT and CDR2 SNEGSKA (reference sequence). The CDR3 is 14 amino acids.